This TCR beta chain was recovered during a study of blood T cell repertoires in COVID-19. Study information: Collection of acute and convalescent COVID-19 samples took place in the United States, Italy and Spain. The cDNA or gDNA used as material had been derived from T cells, B-cell-depleted T cells, or PBMCs.

Original processing notes: By means of reference gene primer amplification, nucleated cell counts were estimated. Clones were sequenced by immunoSEQ multiplex PCR, and TCRdb holds only the in-frame ones, with some missing. The V and J calls and clone size come from that table; D and trimming were worked out from the DNA. The table shows fewer than 85,000 clones, with about 68% occurring only once. Germline values: CDR1 GTSNPN, CDR2 SVGIG (reference sequence). CDR3 size: 15 residues. Trimming stripped 0 bases from V and 7 bases from J, with 18 bases between. The clonotype was recovered from a woman in her 70s with acute or convalescent COVID-19. Sequenced material: peripheral blood. The chain has TRBV30 and TRBJ1-1, with D perhaps TRBD1 (5 bases). CDR3 amino acids: CAWSVLLGQGFEAFF. The CDR3 coding sequence is TGTGCCTGGAGTGTACTATTAGGGCAGGGATTTGAAGCTTTCTTT.